Listed here are 17 T cell receptor beta chains from one sample, sequenced in a study of spatial heterogeneity in lung cancer. TCRdb redid the calling of the 5' RACE reads with MiXCR, one entry per CDR3 protein. The sample yields about 23,000 distinct CDR3 sequences, around 4.6% seen once. The time point: sample taken at primary tumor resection. This sample comprised PBMCs, obtained at surgery. Receptors were obtained from a male donor with early-stage non-small cell lung cancer.

This clonotype was observed many times. The chain recombines TRBV5-4 with TRBJ2-5; 8 positions match TRBD2. Germline-derived CDR1 and CDR2 are SGHNT and YYREEE (reference sequence). The CDR3 loop spans 16 amino acids. With V trimmed by 5 bases and J by 1 base, 10 bases remained unmatched. CDR3 sequence (DNA): TGTGCCAGCAGTACCCCCTCGGGGGGGAGCCAAGAGACCCAGTACTTC. Translating gives CASSTPSGGSQETQYF.

In this sample, this clonotype turned up many times. This chain joins TRBV12-3 or TRBV12-4 and TRBJ1-1; D may be TRBD1 (6 bases). Trimming cost V 5 bases and J 0 bases, with 13 bases left between them. The CDR3 runs to 15 residues. The CDR3 reads CASSTQTGMNTEAFF. The DNA for the CDR3 is TGTGCCAGCAGTACCCAGACAGGAATGAACACTGAAGCTTTCTTT.

In its sample, this clonotype was seen many times. The J gene is TRBJ1-3, the V gene TRBV7-8, with D unclear. V shed 5 bases and J shed 4 bases, with 9 bases lying between them. CDR1 is SGHVS, CDR2 FQNEAQ, per germline. The CDR3 length is 13 residues. The CDR3 region has the DNA TGTGCCAGCAGCCGACTTGAAGGAAACACCATATATTTT. Residues: CASSRLEGNTIYF.

The table lists this clonotype with many counts. The rearrangement joins TRBV6-2 or TRBV6-3 to TRBJ2-3; D is perhaps TRBD1 or TRBD2 (5 bases each). Germline loops: CDR1 MNHEY, CDR2 SVGEGT. V was pared by 7 bases and J by 0 bases, with 14 bases between. The CDR3 extends over 15 amino acids. The CDR3 DNA reads as TGTGCCAGCAATCGGGGCACCTCTAGCACAGATACGCAGTATTTT. Encoded protein: CASNRGTSSTDTQYF.

This clonotype was counted at least ten times. V and J are TRBV28 and TRBJ2-2; D possibly corresponds to TRBD1 (5 bases). There are 14 residues in the CDR3. The germline CDR1 and CDR2 sequences are MDHEN and SYDVKM. V lost 6 bases and J 1 base, leaving 9 bases between the germline ends. The CDR3 bases are TGTGCCAGCAGAGCCGGACAGAACACCGGGGAGCTGTTTTTT. Translation gives CASRAGQNTGELFF.

Ten or more counts support this clonotype. The chain joins TRBV5-6 to TRBJ2-3; D is possibly TRBD1 or TRBD2 (5 bases each). Trimming left V 2 bases short and J 2 bases short, with 15 bases between. CDR3 length equals 16 residues. Germline V CDR1 and CDR2: SGHDT, YYEEEE. CDR3 amino acids: CASSFFWGTTTDTQYF. CDR3 DNA sequence: TGTGCCAGCAGCTTTTTCTGGGGGACCACCACAGATACGCAGTATTTT.

This clonotype was counted many times. J is TRBJ1-2 and V is TRBV5-4; D gene uncertain. The V gene lost 4 bases and the J gene lost 1 base, with 17 bases spanning the gap. Germline V gene lookup returns CDR1 SGHNT and CDR2 YYREEE (reference sequence). CDR3 size: 16 residues. The CDR3 here is CASSPARADVNYGYTF. The DNA of the CDR3 is TGTGCCAGCAGCCCAGCTCGGGCAGACGTTAACTATGGCTACACCTTC.

This clonotype was observed at least ten times. The CDR3 DNA reads TGTGCCAGCAGCGGAGGGACAGGGGGCAGCCAGGGTCGATCGGCTTTCTTT. Its protein product is CASSGGTGGSQGRSAFF. The chain recombines TRBV7-2 with TRBJ1-1, with 12 bases aligning to TRBD1. V trimming: 5 bases; J trimming: 11 bases; junction bases outside the gene matches: 18. Germline loops: CDR1 SGHTA, CDR2 FQGNSA. This CDR3 region has 17 residues.

This clonotype has a count of ten or more. V and J are TRBV20-1 and TRBJ2-5, with 7 bases aligning to TRBD2. The CDR3 contains 13 residues. Germline CDR1 is DFQATT and CDR2 is SNEGSKA (reference sequence). Trimming took 5 bases from V and 1 from J; bases not matched to a gene: 4. The CDR3 region is CSASGLLQETQYF. CDR3 DNA: TGCAGTGCTTCGGGACTACTCCAAGAGACCCAGTACTTC.

This clonotype was detected ten times or more. The V gene is TRBV18, the J gene TRBJ1-1, with unresolved D. The CDR3 runs to 15 residues. Germline assignment: CDR1 KGHSH and CDR2 LQKENI. V was clipped by 0 bases and J by 11 bases, with 19 bases between them. CDR3 coding DNA: TGTGCCAGCTCACCACCGTCAATGACCCGAGGCTCGGCTTTCTTT. This encodes CASSPPSMTRGSAFF.

This chain joins TRBV19 and TRBJ1-2; D ambiguous. Germline V CDR1 and CDR2: LNHDA, SQIVND (reference sequence). V lost 3 bases, J lost 4 bases, and 6 bases lay in between. The CDR3 totals 12 residues. CDR3 sequence (DNA): TGTGCCAGTAGTATCGCCAGCTATGGCTACACCTTC. Amino acids: CASSIASYGYTF.

The table lists this clonotype with many counts. The V call is TRBV6-2 or TRBV6-3, the J call TRBJ2-1; the D is unclear. V gave up 5 bases and J gave up 6 bases, with 8 bases separating them. The germline CDR1 and CDR2 sequences are MNHEY and SVGEGT. This CDR3 region has 12 residues. CDR3 nucleotide sequence: TGTGCCAGCAGTAAGCTAGGCAATGAGCAGTTCTTC. Its protein product is CASSKLGNEQFF.

This clonotype turned up a few times. This sequence may be a read error, since a much larger clone differs from it by one base. This chain links TRBV28 with TRBJ2-3; D is ambiguous. The CDR3 covers 11 residues. Germline CDR1 reads MDHEN; CDR2 reads SYDVKM. The germline V and J ends were trimmed by 6 bases and 11 bases, with 12 bases remaining between them. The CDR3 DNA reads TGTGCCAGCAGCGACACCAATAAGCAGTATTTT. Translation: CASSDTNKQYF.

Many counts were recorded for this clonotype. The chain joins TRBV7-8 to TRBJ1-5; D remains unclear. The CDR3 contains 16 residues. Looked up from germline, CDR1 is SGHVS and CDR2 is FQNEAQ. Trimming took off 5 bases at V and 0 bases at J, with 14 bases between the two ends. CDR3 amino acids: CASSLHSAGSNQPQHF. The CDR3 DNA sequence: TGTGCCAGCAGCCTGCATTCGGCCGGTAGCAATCAGCCCCAGCATTTT.

This clonotype was detected many times. V and J are TRBV6-1 and TRBJ2-7; D possibly corresponds to TRBD1 (6 bases). V was cut by 5 bases and J by 9 bases, with 14 bases left in between. This CDR3 region has 12 residues. The germline V gene encodes CDR1 MNHNS and CDR2 SASEGT. DNA of the CDR3: TGTGCCAGCAGTTGGGACACCCTGAGGCAGTACTTC. Protein sequence: CASSWDTLRQYF.

This clonotype has a count of ten or more. The chain recombines TRBV6-2 or TRBV6-3 with TRBJ1-5; D possibly corresponds to TRBD1 (5 bases). The CDR3 covers 15 residues. The ends were cut back, 9 bases at V and 6 bases at J, with 21 bases in the middle. CDR1 is MNHEY, CDR2 SVGEGT, per germline. As DNA, the CDR3 is TGTGCCAGTTCGGGGGTGAGTGCTTTACGTCAGCCCCAGCATTTT. It specifies CASSGVSALRQPQHF.

This clonotype was counted at least ten times. The CDR3 sequence is CASSTGTSGGNQETQYF. In nucleotides, the CDR3 is TGTGCCAGCAGCACGGGGACTAGCGGGGGCAACCAAGAGACCCAGTACTTC. J is TRBJ2-5 and V is TRBV6-2 or TRBV6-3; 14 bases align to TRBD2. V was pared by 6 bases and J by 0 bases, with 6 bases of the junction left unmatched. CDR3 length: 17 residues. Looked up from germline, CDR1 is MNHEY and CDR2 is SVGEGT.